Listed below are T cell receptor beta chains from one sample, sequenced in a study of cytomegalovirus exposure and HLA in healthy donors. This table comes from immunoSEQ multiplex PCR, and its TCRdb copy is limited to in-frame clones, with some not included. The table lists 150,000 to 200,000 clones, about 76% of them singletons. Sequenced: PBMCs. The origin of the receptors is a woman aged 45-60 years in good health and CMV-seronegative. The CDR3 runs from the conserved cysteine through the conserved F or W. D genes are given only for firm matches. Clone size is not always given. Where it is, it says once, few, many or a class for expanded clones.

j_gene,abundance,d_gene,v_gene,CDR3aa,CDR3nt
TRBJ1-3,NA,NA,TRBV10-2,CASSEGVVVGNTIYF,TGCGCCAGCAGTGAAGGAGTTGTGGTTGGAAACACCATATATTTT
TRBJ2-3,once,TRBD2,TRBV9,CASSVRTGGLNTDTQYF,TGTGCCAGCAGCGTACGAACGGGAGGGCTTAATACGGATACGCAGTATTTT
TRBJ1-2,NA,TRBD1,TRBV5-1,CASRSPGQGNYGYTF,TGCGCCAGCAGGTCTCCGGGACAGGGCAACTATGGCTACACCTTC
TRBJ2-7,NA,NA,TRBV2,CASSEGRLYEQYF,TGTGCCAGCAGTGAAGGCAGACTCTACGAGCAGTACTTC
TRBJ2-7,NA,NA,TRBV28,CASSRPPSDEQYF,TGTGCCAGCAGCCGCCCCCCTAGCGACGAGCAGTACTTC
TRBJ2-7,NA,TRBD2,TRBV7-2,CASSLSAGTFYEQYF,TGTGCCAGCAGCTTATCAGCGGGAACGTTCTACGAGCAGTACTTC
TRBJ2-3,NA,TRBD1,TRBV5-8,CASSSRTGGTDTQYF,TGTGCCAGCAGCTCACGGACAGGGGGGACAGATACGCAGTATTTT
TRBJ1-5,NA,NA,TRBV20-1,CSATGNQPQHF,TGCAGTGCTACAGGGAATCAGCCCCAGCATTTT
TRBJ1-2,NA,TRBD1,TRBV11-2,CASSTGQGSGYTF,TGTGCCAGCAGCACTGGACAGGGAAGTGGCTACACCTTC
TRBJ2-1,NA,NA,TRBV9,CASSVGGQNSYNEQFF,TGTGCCAGCAGCGTAGGGGGGCAGAACTCCTACAATGAGCAGTTCTTC
TRBJ1-2,NA,NA,TRBV2,CASRPRQVPSNGYTF,TGTGCCAGCAGACCAAGACAGGTCCCTTCCAATGGCTACACCTTC
TRBJ2-1,NA,TRBD2,TRBV12-5,CASGLVRVGRGGRDEQFF,TGTGCTAGTGGTTTGGTACGAGTGGGTCGGGGGGGCCGAGATGAGCAGTTCTTC
TRBJ2-6,NA,TRBD1,TRBV10-3,CAISAQGTGSSGANVLTF,TGTGCCATCAGTGCCCAGGGGACAGGGTCGTCTGGGGCCAACGTCCTGACTTTC
TRBJ2-7,once,NA,TRBV28,CASRTQGYEQYF,TGTGCCAGCAGAACACAGGGCTACGAGCAGTACTTC
TRBJ1-2,once,TRBD1,TRBV4-1,CASRRQGANYGYTF,TGCGCCAGCAGAAGACAGGGGGCAAACTATGGCTACACCTTC
TRBJ2-5,once,TRBD2,TRBV27,CASSGGGHQETQYF,TGTGCCAGCAGTGGGGGGGGTCACCAAGAGACCCAGTACTTC
TRBJ1-5,NA,NA,TRBV6-1,CASSEGGQPQHF,TGTGCCAGCAGTGAGGGGGGTCAGCCCCAGCATTTT
TRBJ1-6,once,NA,TRBV4-3,CASSQDSSYNSPLHF,TGCGCCAGCAGCCAAGACAGCTCCTATAATTCACCCCTCCACTTT
TRBJ1-1,NA,NA,TRBV18,CASSPGSTEAFF,TGTGCCAGCTCCCCAGGGAGCACTGAAGCTTTCTTT
TRBJ2-4,NA,TRBD2,TRBV19,CASSSRLAGESGEFAIQYF,TGTGCCAGTAGTAGTCGTCTAGCGGGAGAATCGGGGGAGTTTGCCATTCAGTACTTC
TRBJ2-7,NA,TRBD2,TRBV10-3,CAISAQREWVEQYF,TGTGCCATCAGTGCCCAGCGGGAGTGGGTCGAGCAGTACTTC
TRBJ2-1,NA,NA,TRBV19,CASRTSGPSYNEQFF,TGTGCCAGTAGGACCTCAGGGCCATCCTACAATGAGCAGTTCTTC
TRBJ1-2,few,TRBD1,TRBV6-4,CASSDRDRLSNYGYTF,TGTGCCAGCAGTGACCGGGACAGGCTCTCTAACTATGGCTACACCTTC
TRBJ2-2,NA,TRBD2,TRBV11-2,CASSPGTSGRGTGELFF,TGTGCCAGCAGCCCCGGGACTAGCGGGAGGGGCACCGGGGAGCTGTTTTTT
TRBJ2-1,NA,NA,TRBV5-8,CASRSYRSVGNEQFF,TGTGCCAGCAGATCCTACAGGTCCGTGGGTAATGAGCAGTTCTTC
TRBJ2-7,NA,TRBD1,TRBV5-6,CASSFRGTGTYEQYF,TGTGCCAGCAGCTTTCGCGGGACAGGGACCTACGAGCAGTACTTC
TRBJ2-7,once,TRBD2,TRBV6-7,CASSLLGLAGAHKNYEQYF,TGTGCCAGCAGTCTCCTGGGACTAGCGGGAGCCCACAAAAACTACGAGCAGTACTTC
TRBJ1-1,NA,TRBD1,TRBV5-6,CASSPRQGNTEAFF,TGTGCCAGCAGCCCCAGACAGGGGAACACTGAAGCTTTCTTT
TRBJ1-5,NA,NA,TRBV19,CASRSLSNQPQHF,TGTGCCAGTAGAAGCCTTAGCAATCAGCCCCAGCATTTT
TRBJ2-3,NA,NA,TRBV2,CASVAATQYF,TGTGCCAGCGTAGCCGCAACGCAGTATTTT
TRBJ1-3,NA,NA,TRBV6-5,CASSYTASGNTIYF,TGTGCCAGCAGTTACACAGCCTCTGGAAACACCATATATTTT
TRBJ2-5,NA,NA,TRBV5-1,CASSAGTLQETQYF,TGCGCCAGCAGCGCCGGGACATTACAAGAGACCCAGTACTTC
TRBJ2-5,NA,NA,TRBV30,CAWSVRGETQYF,TGTGCCTGGAGTGTACGGGGAGAGACCCAGTACTTC
TRBJ2-7,NA,TRBD1,TRBV6-6,CASRDGTGTYEQYF,TGTGCCAGCAGAGACGGGACAGGCACCTACGAGCAGTACTTC
TRBJ2-3,few,TRBD2,TRBV15,CATSRLDGTNTDTQYF,TGTGCCACCAGCAGATTAGACGGGACTAACACAGATACGCAGTATTTT
TRBJ2-2,NA,TRBD1,TRBV7-2,CASSLRGGFFPGELFF,TGTGCCAGCAGCTTGAGAGGGGGCTTTTTCCCCGGGGAGCTGTTTTTT
TRBJ1-1,NA,NA,TRBV5-1,CASSPVVTVNTEAFF,TGCGCCAGCAGCCCCGTTGTGACAGTAAACACTGAAGCTTTCTTT
TRBJ1-1,NA,NA,TRBV28,CASSLSRMNTEAFF,TGTGCCAGCAGTTTATCTCGTATGAACACTGAAGCTTTCTTT
TRBJ1-6,NA,NA,TRBV29-1,CSVADTGVNSPLHF,TGCAGCGTAGCCGACACGGGGGTTAATTCACCCCTCCACTTT
TRBJ2-1,NA,TRBD2,TRBV14,CASSQGVTSGSFTRYNEQFF,TGTGCCAGCAGCCAAGGTGTCACTAGCGGGAGTTTTACAAGATACAATGAGCAGTTCTTC
TRBJ1-1,NA,TRBD1,TRBV9,CASSETVGQVGEAFF,TGTGCCAGCAGCGAAACCGTAGGACAGGTCGGTGAAGCTTTCTTT
TRBJ1-5,few,NA,TRBV7-9,CASSLKGGYNQPQHF,TGTGCCAGCAGCTTAAAGGGGGGGTACAATCAGCCCCAGCATTTT
TRBJ2-5,once,NA,TRBV27,CASSPPNRGTQYF,TGTGCCAGCAGTCCGCCCAATCGGGGGACCCAGTACTTC
TRBJ1-5,once,NA,TRBV28,CASSSNRAPGQPQHF,TGTGCCAGCAGTTCGAACAGGGCCCCCGGGCAGCCCCAGCATTTT
TRBJ1-6,few,NA,TRBV2,CASRAGGMYNSPLHF,TGTGCCAGCCGGGCGGGAGGGATGTATAATTCACCCCTCCACTTT
TRBJ2-7,NA,NA,TRBV12-5,CASGRGAEQYF,TGTGCTAGTGGCCGGGGGGCCGAGCAGTACTTC
TRBJ1-2,NA,NA,TRBV28,CASSFPRWGLSYGYTF,TGTGCCAGCAGTTTTCCGAGGTGGGGCCTTTCTTATGGCTACACCTTC
TRBJ2-7,NA,TRBD2,TRBV27,CASRPSGTSYEQYF,TGTGCCAGCAGGCCTAGCGGGACCTCCTACGAGCAGTACTTC
TRBJ2-3,few,NA,TRBV9,CASSVRGHRTDTQYF,TGTGCCAGCAGCGTAAGAGGGCACCGAACCGATACGCAGTATTTT
TRBJ1-6,few,TRBD1,TRBV6-5,CASSFGQGHSGSPLHF,TGTGCCAGCAGTTTTGGACAGGGCCATTCGGGTTCACCCCTCCACTTT
TRBJ1-1,NA,NA,TRBV5-4,CASSLGRVSEAFF,TGTGCCAGCAGCTTGGGGAGGGTATCTGAAGCTTTCTTT
TRBJ2-2,NA,TRBD2,TRBV2,CASKREWAGELFF,TGTGCCAGCAAGCGGGAGTGGGCCGGGGAGCTGTTTTTT
TRBJ2-7,NA,TRBD1,TRBV27,CASSWGGLPGTGGLGEQYF,TGTGCCAGCAGTTGGGGGGGTCTGCCCGGGACAGGGGGCTTGGGTGAGCAGTACTTC